This T cell receptor beta chain is drawn from a study of T cell repertoires in cytomegalovirus infection. Study results and limitations: Summed frequency of public TCR beta families distinguished CMV carriers with the relevant HLA. In two of eight donors, the top clonotype was HLA-C-restricted CMV-specific.

The CDR3 is 19 residues long. V lost 6 bases and J lost 0; bases outside the gene matches: 20. Germline loops: CDR1 SQVTM, CDR2 ANQGSEA. This clonotype was seen a few times. Its target is not known. TCRdb re-derived calls from the reads in MiXCR, one entry per CDR3 protein. The repertoire holds approximately 750,000 distinct CDR3 sequences, with under 40% as singletons. The origin of this receptor is a human donor in good health (CMV status not recorded). Some clones in this sample may be carry-over from other donors' samples. The specimen was PBMCs. The chain links TRBV29-1 to TRBJ2-1, with 7 bases identical to TRBD1. The CDR3 protein is CSVQPGTAPLRSSYNEQFF. DNA for the CDR3: TGCAGCGTCCAACCTGGGACAGCACCACTACGGAGCTCCTACAATGAGCAGTTCTTC.